The 13 T cell receptor beta chains below come from one sample, sequenced in a study of PD-1 blockade in classical Hodgkin lymphoma. Time point here: newly diagnosed, previously untreated cHL patient sample. Method: immunoSEQ multiplex PCR; TCRdb's copy keeps in-frame clones and lacks some. The sample yields about 30,000 clones, about 89% seen once. The sample comprised peripheral blood mononuclear cells (PBMCs). The source of these receptors is a human donor with classical Hodgkin lymphoma.

This chain connects TRBV18 to TRBJ2-7; D is uncertain. CDR1 and CDR2 (germline): KGHSH, LQKENI. This CDR3 comprises 12 residues. V shed 3 bases and J shed 3 bases, with 6 bases lying between them. CDR3 DNA sequence: TGTGCCAGCTCACCGGACGGCTACGAGCAGTACTTC. Residues: CASSPDGYEQYF.

This clone occurred once. The V and J genes are TRBV5-1 and TRBJ1-1; D gene ambiguous. Per the germline V gene, CDR1 is SGHRS and CDR2 is YFSETQ. The CDR3 covers 12 residues. V dropped 5 bases and J dropped 3 bases, with 8 bases sitting between them. CDR3 protein: CASRTGDTEAFF. As DNA, the CDR3 is TGCGCCAGCAGGACTGGGGACACTGAAGCTTTCTTT. Variable domain in full (rest from reference TRBV5-1 and TRBJ1-1): KAGVTQTPRYLIKTRGQQVTLSCSPISGHRSVSWYQQTPGQGLQFLFEYFSETQRNKGNFPGRFSGRQFSNSRSEMNVSTLELGDSALYLCASRTGDTEAFFGQGTRLTVV.

This clone was picked up one time. The V and J genes are TRBV6-5 and TRBJ1-3; no clear D gene. V was cut by 6 bases and J by 0 bases, with 12 bases left in between. The CDR3 spans 15 residues. Germline V CDR1 and CDR2: MNHEY, SVGAGI. CDR3 DNA sequence: TGTGCCAGCAGCCCACACATGTACTCTGGAAACACCATATATTTT. This codes for CASSPHMYSGNTIYF.

This chain links TRBV18 with TRBJ2-2; no clear D gene. Per germline, CDR1 KGHSH and CDR2 LQKENI. V lost 0 bases and J 3 bases, leaving 5 bases between the germline ends. The length of the CDR3 is 14 residues. CDR3 coding DNA: TGTGCCAGCTCACCACCGGTGGACACCGGGGAGCTGTTTTTT. This translates into CASSPPVDTGELFF. Using reference TRBV18 and TRBJ2-2 for the parts outside the CDR3, the full variable domain is NAGVMQNPRHLVRRRGQEARLRCSPMKGHSHVYWYRQLPEEGLKFMVYLQKENIIDESGMPKERFSAEFPKEGPSILRIQQVVRGDSAAYFCASSPPVDTGELFFGEGSRLTVL.

J is TRBJ2-3 and V is TRBV19; D tentatively fits TRBD1 or TRBD2 (6 bases each). Looked up from germline, CDR1 is LNHDA and CDR2 is SQIVND (reference sequence). This CDR3 comprises 15 residues. Trimming took 5 bases from V and 2 from J, leaving 14 bases between them. CDR3 DNA: TGTGCCAGTAGTCCGGGGGACAAACCCACAGATACGCAGTATTTT. It translates to CASSPGDKPTDTQYF.

The V and J genes are TRBV19 and TRBJ2-1, with 7 bases aligning to TRBD2. The CDR3 totals 13 residues. V lost 10 bases, J lost 9 bases, and 12 bases stayed unmatched. Looked up from germline, CDR1 is LNHDA and CDR2 is SQIVND (reference sequence). Written as DNA, the CDR3 is TGTGCCACCGAGTTAGCGGAGCGGGGTGAGCAGTTCTTC. The encoded protein is CATELAERGEQFF.

The gene calls are TRBV28 and TRBJ2-4; 8 bases fit TRBD1. Germline lookup yields CDR1 MDHEN and CDR2 SYDVKM. J lost 0 bases, V lost 3 bases, and 7 bases had no gene match. The CDR3 contains 17 residues. This CDR3 is CASSFLTGALAKNIQYF. The CDR3 nucleotides read TGTGCCAGCAGTTTCTTGACAGGGGCCCTAGCCAAAAACATTCAGTACTTC.

This chain joins TRBV10-1 and TRBJ2-2, with 14 bases matching TRBD2. The germline V gene encodes CDR1 WNHNN and CDR2 SYGVQD (reference sequence). J lost 6 bases, V lost 3 bases, and 9 bases had no gene match. The CDR3 consists of 18 residues. The CDR3 nucleotides read TGCGCCAGCAGTGACCCCGGGACTAGCGGGAGAGTGTCCGGGGAGCTGTTTTTT. Its protein is CASSDPGTSGRVSGELFF.

This chain links TRBV28 with TRBJ1-4; D is uncertain. The CDR3 spans 14 residues. The V end lost 5 bases, the J end lost 7 bases, and 14 bases lay between the germline ends. Germline lookup yields CDR1 MDHEN and CDR2 SYDVKM. The CDR3 nucleotides are TGTGCCAGCAGTCCCTCCCCGGGGATTGAAAAACTGTTTTTT. This encodes CASSPSPGIEKLFF.

This rearrangement joins TRBV13 to TRBJ2-3; possible D gene TRBD2, 5 bases. V lost 5 bases, J lost 0 bases, and 12 bases lay in between. The length of the CDR3 is 15 residues. Germline CDR1 PRHDT, CDR2 FYEKMQ (reference sequence). The CDR3: CASSAYGGSTDTQYF. DNA for the CDR3: TGTGCCAGCAGCGCCTACGGCGGGAGCACAGATACGCAGTATTTT.

The chain links TRBV19 to TRBJ2-1, with 12 nucleotides matching TRBD2. Looked up from germline, CDR1 is LNHDA and CDR2 is SQIVND (reference sequence). The CDR3 is made up of 15 amino acids. Losses at the gene ends were 3 bases for V and 4 bases for J; bases not matched to a gene: 1. The CDR3 bases are TGTGCCAGTAGTATGACTAGCGGGAGTTACAATGAGCAGTTCTTC. Residues: CASSMTSGSYNEQFF.

The V call is TRBV5-1, the J call TRBJ2-3; 13 nucleotides align to TRBD2. Germline V gene lookup returns CDR1 SGHRS and CDR2 YFSETQ. The CDR3 totals 17 residues. V was pared by 0 bases and J by 1 base, with 2 bases of the junction left unmatched. The CDR3: CASSLGLAGGGTDTQYF. The CDR3 bases are TGCGCCAGCAGCTTGGGACTAGCGGGAGGAGGCACAGATACGCAGTATTTT.

This clone showed up just a few times. This chain connects TRBV29-1 to TRBJ2-5; perhaps TRBD1 as D (6 bases). This CDR3 contains 12 residues. Germline V gene data show CDR1 as SQVTM and CDR2 as ANQGSEA. Trimming stripped 6 bases from V and 5 bases from J, with 13 bases between. CDR3 in DNA: TGCAGCGTCCGCGGACAGATTGAGACCCAGTACTTC. This codes for CSVRGQIETQYF.